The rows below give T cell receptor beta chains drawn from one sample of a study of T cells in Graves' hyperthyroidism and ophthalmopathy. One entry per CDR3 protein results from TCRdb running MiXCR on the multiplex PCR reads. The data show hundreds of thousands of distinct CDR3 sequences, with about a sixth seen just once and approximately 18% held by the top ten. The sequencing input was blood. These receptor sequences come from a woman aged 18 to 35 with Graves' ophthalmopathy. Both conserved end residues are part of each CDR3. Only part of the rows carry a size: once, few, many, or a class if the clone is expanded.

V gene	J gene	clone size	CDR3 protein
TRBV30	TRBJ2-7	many	CAWSPLAGEVREQYF
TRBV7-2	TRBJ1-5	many	CASSLSYDSNQPQHF
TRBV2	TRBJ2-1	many	CASSTQLSYNEQFF
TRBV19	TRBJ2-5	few	CASIAREGLQETQYF
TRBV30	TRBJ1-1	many	CAWTQGGRAEAFF
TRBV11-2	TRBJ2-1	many	CASSLNEAGPPREQFF
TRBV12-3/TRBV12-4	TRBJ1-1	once	CASSLEPGQLNTEAFF
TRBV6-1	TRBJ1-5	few	CASSEEHRGTQPQHF
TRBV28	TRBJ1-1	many	CASSLSRGRGNTEAFF
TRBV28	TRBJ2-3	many	CASSPSDRKDTQYF
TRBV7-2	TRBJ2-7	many	CASSWLAGLSYEQYF
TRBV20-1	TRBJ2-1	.	CSATATDRALHEQFF
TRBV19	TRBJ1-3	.	CATSRRDREIFSGNTIYF
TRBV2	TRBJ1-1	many	CASKDRRNTEAFF
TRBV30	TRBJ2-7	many	CAWSVGAGTYEQYF
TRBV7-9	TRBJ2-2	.	CASSSRVANTGELFF
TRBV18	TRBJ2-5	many	CASSPPGLAGGQETQYF
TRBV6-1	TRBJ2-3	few	CASTSGGTDTQYF
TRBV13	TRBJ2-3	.	CASSAGEDTQYF
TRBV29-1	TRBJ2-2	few	CSVETGTGTGELFF
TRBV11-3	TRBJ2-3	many	CASSPGSEGGTDTQYF
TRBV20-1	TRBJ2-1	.	CSARVVGGAKMFF
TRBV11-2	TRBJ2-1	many	CASTGGARFSYNEQFF
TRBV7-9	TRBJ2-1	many	CASSYGPNEQFF
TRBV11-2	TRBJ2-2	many	CASSSPTGRGTGELFF
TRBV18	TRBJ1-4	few	CAGSGQGVNEKLFF
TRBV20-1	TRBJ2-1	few	CSAGNNEQFF
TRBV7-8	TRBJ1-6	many	CASSSVRTPSPLHF
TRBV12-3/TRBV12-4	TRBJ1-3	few	CASSQGAAGNTIYF
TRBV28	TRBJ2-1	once	CASSGGQGGTEQFF
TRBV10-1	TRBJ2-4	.	CALLTGRAKNIQYF
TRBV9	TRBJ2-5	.	CASSFSLGETQYF
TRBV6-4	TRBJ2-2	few	CASSDSAGGTGELFF
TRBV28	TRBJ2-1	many	CASSSGDRAPYNEQFF
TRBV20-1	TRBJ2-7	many	CSASGVLSYEQYF
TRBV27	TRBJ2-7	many	CASSKRQGESPYEQYF
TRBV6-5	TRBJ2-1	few	CASSYGGAPYNEQFF
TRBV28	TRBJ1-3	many	CASSLLGGASGNTIYF
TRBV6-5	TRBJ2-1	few	CASSLRGGLDEQFF
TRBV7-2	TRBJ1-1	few	CASSFVETEAFF
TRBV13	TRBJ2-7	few	CASSFVGSTYEQYF
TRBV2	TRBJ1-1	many	CASSDPDSLTQAFF